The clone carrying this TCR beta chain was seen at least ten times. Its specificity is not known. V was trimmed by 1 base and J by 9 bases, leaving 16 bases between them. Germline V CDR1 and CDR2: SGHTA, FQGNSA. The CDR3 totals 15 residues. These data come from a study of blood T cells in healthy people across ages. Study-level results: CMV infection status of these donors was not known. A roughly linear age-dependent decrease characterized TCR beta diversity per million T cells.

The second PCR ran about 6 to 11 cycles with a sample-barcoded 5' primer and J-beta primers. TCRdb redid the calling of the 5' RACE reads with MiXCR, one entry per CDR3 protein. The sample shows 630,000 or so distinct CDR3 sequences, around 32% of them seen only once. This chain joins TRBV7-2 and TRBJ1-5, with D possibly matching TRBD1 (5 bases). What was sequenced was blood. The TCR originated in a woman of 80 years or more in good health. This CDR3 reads CASSLDGGDDTPQHF. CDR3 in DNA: TGTGCCAGCAGCTTAGACGGAGGGGACGACACGCCCCAGCATTTT.